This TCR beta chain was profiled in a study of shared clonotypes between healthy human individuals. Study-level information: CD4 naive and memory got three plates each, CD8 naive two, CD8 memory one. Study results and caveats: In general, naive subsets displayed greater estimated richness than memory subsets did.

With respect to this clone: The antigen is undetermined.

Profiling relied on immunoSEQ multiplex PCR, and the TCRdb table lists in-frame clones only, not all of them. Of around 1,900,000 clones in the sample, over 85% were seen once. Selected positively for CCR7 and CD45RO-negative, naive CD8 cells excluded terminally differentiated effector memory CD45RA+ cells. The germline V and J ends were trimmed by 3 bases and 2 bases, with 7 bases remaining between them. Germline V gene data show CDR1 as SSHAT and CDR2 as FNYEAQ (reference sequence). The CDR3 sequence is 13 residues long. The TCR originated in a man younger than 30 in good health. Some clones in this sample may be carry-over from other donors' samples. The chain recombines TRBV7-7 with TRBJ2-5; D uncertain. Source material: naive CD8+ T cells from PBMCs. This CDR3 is CASSFGVQETQYF. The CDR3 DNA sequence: TGTGCCAGCAGCTTTGGGGTACAAGAGACCCAGTACTTC.